This passage covers 11 T cell receptor beta chains from one sample sequenced in a study of shared clonotypes between healthy human individuals. Naive CD8 cells lacked CD45RO and underwent positive selection for CCR7, leaving out terminally differentiated effector memory CD45RA+ cells. Clones were read by immunoSEQ multiplex PCR, and TCRdb kept only the in-frame ones, dropping some. The sample has over 2,000,000 clones; 85% to 95% are singletons. Sequenced: naive CD8+ T cells from PBMCs. The receptors stem from a man younger than 30 in good health. Some clones in this sample may be carry-over from other donors' samples.

The J gene is TRBJ2-3, the V gene TRBV6-4; 7 bases line up with TRBD2. The CDR3 loop spans 15 amino acids. Per germline, CDR1 MRHNA and CDR2 SNTAGT. With 6 bases clipped from V and 0 bases from J, the junction kept 6 bases outside the gene matches. This CDR3 reads CASSARGGSTDTQYF. The CDR3 DNA is TGTGCCAGCAGCGCCCGCGGGGGAAGCACAGATACGCAGTATTTT.

Turning to this clone: The same CDR3 can be traced to other DNA sequences in this sample. J is TRBJ1-3 and V is TRBV7-8, with D hard to call. CDR3 length: 14 amino acids. The germline V gene encodes CDR1 SGHVS and CDR2 FQNEAQ. V was clipped by 1 base and J by 3 bases, with 7 bases between them. DNA for the CDR3: TGTGCCAGCAGCTTAGGAGGGAGTGGAAACACCATATATTTT. Its translation: CASSLGGSGNTIYF.

The CDR3: CSVVGQHYGYTF. For the CDR3, the DNA is TGCAGCGTTGTGGGACAGCACTATGGCTACACCTTC. The chain employs TRBV29-1 and TRBJ1-2, with 7 bases matching TRBD1. V trimming: 4 bases; J trimming: 3 bases; junction bases outside the gene matches: 2. The CDR3 spans 12 residues. The germline V gene encodes CDR1 SQVTM and CDR2 ANQGSEA.

This clone has a single count. The gene calls are TRBV9 and TRBJ2-6; 12 positions match TRBD2. The J segment lost 1 base and the V segment lost 3 bases, leaving 8 bases of the junction unmatched. The CDR3 length is 19 residues. Germline-derived CDR1 and CDR2 are SGDLS and YYNGEE. The CDR3 loop reads CASSDPRTSGTSGANVLTF. CDR3 bases: TGTGCCAGCAGCGACCCCCGGACTAGCGGGACGTCTGGGGCCAACGTCCTGACTTTC. The full variable domain, completed using reference TRBV9 and TRBJ2-6, is DSGVTQTPKHLITATGQRVTLRCSPRSGDLSVYWYQQSLDQGLQFLIQYYNGEERAKGNILERFSAQQFPDLHSELNLSSLELGDSALYFCASSDPRTSGTSGANVLTFGAGSRLTVL.

V gene TRBV13 combines with J gene TRBJ2-7, with 8 bases fitting TRBD2. The ends lost 4 bases at V and 0 bases at J; junction bases unmatched: 8. Per the germline V gene, CDR1 is PRHDT and CDR2 is FYEKMQ (reference sequence). This CDR3 is 16 amino acids long. The CDR3, as DNA: TGTGCCAGCAGCTCGCATAGCGGGACCCCCTCCTACGAGCAGTACTTC. Amino acids: CASSSHSGTPSYEQYF.

In DNA form, the CDR3 reads TGCGCCAGCAGCCAAGGTTTATCGGCACTTGAGCAGTTCTTC. Translated: CASSQGLSALEQFF. The genes are TRBV4-1 and TRBJ2-1; no reliable D call. Trimming pared 1 base from V and 9 bases from J, leaving 13 bases between. The CDR3 extends over 14 amino acids. From germline, CDR1 is MGHRA and CDR2 YSYEKL.

This chain uses TRBV7-8 with TRBJ2-3; 12 positions match TRBD2. The CDR3 length is 15 residues. Germline values: CDR1 SGHVS, CDR2 FQNEAQ. After removal of 3 bases from V and 5 bases from J, the junction contained 3 bases not matched to a gene. The DNA of the CDR3 is TGTGCCAGCAGCTTCCTAGCGGGAGGGAGAGATACGCAGTATTTT. It specifies CASSFLAGGRDTQYF.

A few counts support this clone. The V gene is TRBV4-3, the J gene TRBJ1-1; the D gene is possibly TRBD1 (5 bases). With 3 bases removed from V and 3 bases from J, the gap between germline ends came to 8 bases. Germline CDR1 is LGHNA and CDR2 is YSLEER. The CDR3 runs to 13 residues. The CDR3 reads CASSQEQDTEAFF. In DNA, the CDR3 is TGCGCCAGCAGCCAGGAACAGGACACTGAAGCTTTCTTT.

The chain uses TRBV9 and TRBJ2-3; 7 bases map to TRBD1. The CDR3 loop spans 15 amino acids. Germline CDR1 and CDR2: SGDLS and YYNGEE. Unmatched junction bases numbered 6, after V lost 4 bases and J lost 1 base. For the CDR3, the DNA is TGTGCCAGCAGCCCCACAGGGGCGCGCACAGATACGCAGTATTTT. Its translation is CASSPTGARTDTQYF.

This CDR3 is CAISEPPRLAENFDEQFF. Written as DNA, the CDR3 is TGTGCCATCAGTGAGCCGCCCAGACTAGCGGAGAATTTCGATGAGCAGTTCTTC. V gene TRBV10-3 combines with J gene TRBJ2-1, with 9 bases that match TRBD2. The V gene end was trimmed by 2 bases and the J gene end by 8 bases; junction bases not matched to a gene: 16. Germline CDR1 is ENHRY and CDR2 is SYGVKD. The CDR3 has 18 residues.

This rearrangement joins TRBV12-5 to TRBJ2-3; a possible D gene is TRBD1 (6 bases). Germline lookup yields CDR1 LGHNT and CDR2 FRNRAP. Trimming removed 7 bases from V and 2 bases from J, with 13 bases in between. This CDR3 comprises 14 residues. CDR3 protein: CASADGGLTDTQYF. The CDR3 DNA reads as TGTGCTAGTGCCGATGGGGGCCTCACAGATACGCAGTATTTT.